The clone carrying this T cell receptor (beta chain) was seen repeatedly, ten times or more. These data belong to a study of Graves' ophthalmopathy and Graves' hyperthyroidism. Amplification targeted the TCR beta CDR3 regions, with RNA transcripts as the source material. The library came from an HTBI-primed first-round RT-PCR and a second-round multiplex PCR. TCRdb re-called the multiplex PCR reads through MiXCR, storing one row per CDR3 protein. The sample has 620,000 or so distinct CDR3 sequences, about a fifth seen once. J gave up 4 bases and V 0 bases, and 11 bases lay outside the gene matches. CDR3 length: 20 residues. Germline V gives CDR1 SGHTA, CDR2 FQGNSA.

The chain couples TRBV7-2 to TRBJ2-5; the match to TRBD2 covers 16 bases. The clonotype was recovered from a woman younger than 35 with stable Graves' hyperthyroidism. Some clones in this sample may be carry-over from other donors' samples. Specimen: peripheral blood. The CDR3 region is CASSLASGTSGRARGETQYF. CDR3 coding DNA: TGTGCCAGCAGCTTAGCATCCGGGACTAGCGGGAGGGCCCGGGGAGAGACCCAGTACTTC. The whole variable domain, remainder taken from reference TRBV7-2 and TRBJ2-5, is GAGVSQSPSNKVTEKGKDVELRCDPISGHTALYWYRQSLGQGLEFLIYFQGNSAPDKSGLPSDRFSAERTGGSVSTLTIQRTQQEDSAVYLCASSLASGTSGRARGETQYFGPGTRLLVL.